There are many counts of the clone carrying this TCR beta chain. No antigen is known for it. V was pared by 5 bases and J by 2 bases, with 5 bases of the junction left unmatched. Germline CDR1 is SGHRS and CDR2 is YFSETQ. CDR3 length equals 16 residues. This record comes from a study of T cells after yellow fever vaccination. As for the study in general: SMART-Seq v4 Ultra Low Input served to prepare low-cell-number fractions. Whole-study findings and limits: Repertoires obtained by FACS sorting could include abundant clonotypes that entered as contaminants from the bulk population. The booster response re-showed most primary clones: 96% CD4, approximately 90% CD8.

Template switching by 5'RACE produced TCR cDNA, adding a universal primer site and UMIs. TCRdb re-called the 5' RACE reads with MiXCR, one entry per CDR3 protein. The sample has over 250,000 distinct CDR3 sequences, over 3.5% seen once; the top ten hold approximately 23%. This sequence was found in a man aged 18 to 29 who received the YFV17D yellow fever vaccine. The rearrangement links TRBV5-1 to TRBJ2-3; 13 bases match TRBD2. The specimen was PBMCs, collected 5 days after the yellow fever booster vaccination. In DNA form, the CDR3 reads TGCGCCAGCAGACGGACTAGCGGGGGATACACAGATACGCAGTATTTT. Its protein is CASRRTSGGYTDTQYF.